One and the same sample provided the 9 T cell receptor beta chains below, sequenced in a study of blood T cell repertoires in COVID-19. Clones were read by immunoSEQ multiplex PCR, and TCRdb kept only the in-frame ones, dropping some. Of about 63,000 clones in the sample, under 85% were seen once. The sample comprised peripheral blood. The receptors come from a woman older than 75 with acute or convalescent COVID-19.

The rearrangement joins TRBV19 to TRBJ1-1; D ambiguous. Trimming left V 3 bases short and J 5 bases short, with 13 bases between. Germline V gene data show CDR1 as LNHDA and CDR2 as SQIVND (reference sequence). The CDR3 covers 14 residues. CDR3 protein: CASSILAVKTEAFF. CDR3 nucleotide sequence: TGTGCCAGTAGTATCTTAGCCGTAAAGACTGAAGCTTTCTTT.

This clone was seen only once. This chain uses TRBV28 with TRBJ1-4, with 7 bases that match TRBD1. The length of the CDR3 is 15 residues. Germline V gene data show CDR1 as MDHEN and CDR2 as SYDVKM. V lost 1 base, J lost 5 bases, and 4 bases stayed unmatched. Here the CDR3 DNA reads TGTGCCAGCAGTTTATCTACAGGGGAAAATGAAAAACTGTTTTTT. Its protein product is CASSLSTGENEKLFF.

This chain connects TRBV6-5 to TRBJ1-4; D is unclear. The CDR3 consists of 15 residues. The V end lost 2 bases, the J end lost 7 bases, and 14 bases lay between the germline ends. Germline values: CDR1 MNHEY, CDR2 SVGAGI. CDR3 loop: CASSYLGRESEKLFF. CDR3 bases: TGTGCCAGCAGTTACCTAGGGAGGGAAAGTGAAAAACTGTTTTTT.

The rearrangement joins TRBV28 to TRBJ2-2, with a tentative D call TRBD2 (5 bases). V was cut by 1 base and J by 1 base, with 10 bases left in between. Per germline, CDR1 MDHEN and CDR2 SYDVKM. The CDR3 is made up of 16 amino acids. The CDR3 bases are TGTGCCAGCAGTTTATATGGACTCATGAACACCGGGGAGCTGTTTTTT. Its protein product is CASSLYGLMNTGELFF.

The genes are TRBV10-2 and TRBJ1-4; no definite D call. This CDR3 region has 17 residues. CDR1 is WSHSY and CDR2 is SAAADI in the germline V gene. The germline V and J ends were trimmed by 10 bases and 0 bases, with 21 bases remaining between them. The CDR3 DNA sequence: TGCGCCACCTCGTGGCAGGAGGGAATTGCAACTAATGAAAAACTGTTTTTT. This codes for CATSWQEGIATNEKLFF.

The chain combines TRBV18 with TRBJ2-1; D is unclear. In germline, CDR1 is KGHSH, CDR2 LQKENI. This CDR3 is built from 12 residues. V lost 3 bases, J lost 7 bases, and 7 bases lay in between. The CDR3 loop reads CASSPRRNEQFF. Written as DNA, the CDR3 is TGTGCCAGCTCACCGCGTAGAAATGAGCAGTTCTTC.

This clone was seen repeatedly, ten times or more. This rearrangement joins TRBV19 to TRBJ1-2; 7 bases match TRBD1. The germline V gene encodes CDR1 LNHDA and CDR2 SQIVND (reference sequence). The length of the CDR3 is 15 residues. J was trimmed by 2 bases and V by 3 bases; bases with no gene match: 6. This CDR3 reads CASSIMTGPNYGYTF. CDR3 DNA: TGTGCCAGTAGTATTATGACAGGGCCCAACTATGGCTACACCTTC. Full variable domain (missing parts from reference TRBV19 and TRBJ1-2): DGGITQSPKYLFRKEGQNVTLSCEQNLNHDAMYWYRQDPGQGLRLIYYSQIVNDFQKGDIAEGYSVSREKKESFPLTVTSAQKNPTAFYLCASSIMTGPNYGYTFGSGTRLTVV.

This clone appeared a few times. The chain has TRBV5-1 and TRBJ2-5, with D perhaps matching TRBD1 (6 bases). Between the trimmed V and J ends, which lost 0 bases and 4 bases, there was a span of 16 bases. Germline lookup yields CDR1 SGHRS and CDR2 YFSETQ. The CDR3 consists of 16 residues. The CDR3: CASSLGLGAPLETQYF. CDR3 in DNA: TGCGCCAGCAGCTTGGGTTTGGGGGCCCCATTAGAGACCCAGTACTTC.

V usage is TRBV5-1 and J usage is TRBJ1-1, with D tentatively TRBD1 (5 bases). Trimming cost V 4 bases and J 8 bases, with 18 bases left between them. Germline V CDR1 and CDR2: SGHRS, YFSETQ. The CDR3 runs to 14 residues. CDR3 in DNA: TGCGCCAGCAGCCAGGAGGGGAACCCGCCCGAAGCTTTCTTT. Translating it yields CASSQEGNPPEAFF.